The 18 T cell receptor beta chains presented below share a single source sample, sequenced in a study of breast tumors, draining lymph nodes, adjacent tissues. From the multiplex PCR reads, TCRdb called clonotypes with MiXCR, one entry per CDR3 protein. Among fewer than 150,000 distinct CDR3 sequences listed, around 20% were seen once. The lymph nodes were axillary draining lymph nodes from breast cancer patients. Input material: axillary lymph node tissue. The source is a female donor with breast cancer. Some clones in this sample may be carry-over from other donors' samples.

This clonotype has at least ten counts. CDR3 in amino acids: CASSLSPKGDTQYF. Written as DNA, the CDR3 is TGTGCCAGCAGTTTATCACCCAAGGGAGATACGCAGTATTTT. The chain uses TRBV27 and TRBJ2-3; no clear D gene. The CDR3 contains 14 residues. Germline V gives CDR1 MNHEY, CDR2 SMNVEV (reference sequence). V was clipped by 0 bases and J by 5 bases, with 9 bases between them.

Of note for this clonotype: One base away lies a much larger clone, so this may be a sequencing read error. The V call is TRBV28, the J call TRBJ2-3; 11 nucleotides agree with TRBD2. Germline V gene sequence: CDR1 MDHEN, CDR2 SYDVKM. The CDR3 contains 18 residues. CDR3 region: CASSRLAGPPGSTNTQYF. CDR3 sequence (DNA): TGTGCCAGCAGTCGACTAGCGGGACCCCCCGGAAGCACAAATACGCAGTATTTT.

Details on this clonotype: This may stem from a read error, because a much larger clone lies one nucleotide away. V is TRBV18 and J is TRBJ2-3, with D possibly called TRBD1 or TRBD2 (5 bases each). The CDR3 runs to 14 residues. Germline assignment: CDR1 KGHSH and CDR2 LQKENI. The CDR3 here is CASSPLSSTGTQYF. In DNA, the CDR3 is TGTGCCAGCTCACCCCTTTCTAGCACAGGTACGCAGTATTTT.

The chain carries TRBV7-9 and TRBJ1-1, with a weak D call TRBD1 (5 bases). V was pared by 11 bases and J by 0 bases, with 16 bases between. The CDR3 totals 14 residues. Germline loops: CDR1 SEHNR, CDR2 FQNEAQ (reference sequence). The CDR3: CALLAQGMNTEAFF. Written as DNA, the CDR3 is TGTGCCCTACTAGCCCAGGGAATGAACACTGAAGCTTTCTTT.

The chain employs TRBV28 and TRBJ2-7, with a weak D call TRBD1 (6 bases). CDR1 and CDR2 from the germline V gene are MDHEN and SYDVKM. V lost 3 bases and J 7 bases, leaving 13 bases between the germline ends. The CDR3 has 13 residues. CDR3 nucleotides: TGTGCCAGCAGTTTGGGACATAGCATGGAGCAGTACTTC. Amino acid sequence: CASSLGHSMEQYF.

This clonotype was seen a single time. The gene calls are TRBV3-1 and TRBJ2-2; D not resolved. The CDR3 totals 12 residues. CDR1 and CDR2 from the germline V gene are LGHDT and YNNKEL (reference sequence). Trimming pared 3 bases from V and 7 bases from J, leaving 6 bases between. CDR3 loop: CASSQVYGELFF. The DNA of the CDR3 is TGTGCCAGCAGCCAGGTCTACGGGGAGCTGTTTTTT.

This clonotype was observed many times. The V gene is TRBV7-3, the J gene TRBJ2-2; TRBD1 matches at 9 bases. The V gene's germline CDR1 is SGHTA and CDR2 FQGTGA. V was pared by 0 bases and J by 8 bases, with 7 bases of the junction left unmatched. There are 16 residues in the CDR3. CDR3 residues: CASSLTPGTGPGELFF. The CDR3 region has the DNA TGTGCCAGCAGCTTAACACCAGGGACAGGGCCGGGGGAGCTGTTTTTT.

This clonotype appeared many times. V gene TRBV4-1 combines with J gene TRBJ2-1; D might be TRBD2 (6 bases). Germline CDR1 reads MGHRA; CDR2 reads YSYEKL. Trimming took 0 bases from V and 1 from J, leaving 10 bases between them. The CDR3 runs 16 residues. The CDR3 bases are TGCGCCAGCAGCCAAGATATACGGGAGTCCTACAATGAGCAGTTCTTC. Its protein product is CASSQDIRESYNEQFF.

This clonotype showed up many times. This chain links TRBV5-1 with TRBJ1-4, with unresolved D. Germline V lookup: CDR1 SGHRS, CDR2 YFSETQ. This CDR3 comprises 14 residues. V shed 1 base and J shed 7 bases, with 11 bases lying between them. This CDR3 is CASSLSGWGEKLFF. CDR3 sequence (DNA): TGCGCCAGCAGCTTGTCCGGCTGGGGTGAAAAACTGTTTTTT.

This clonotype was seen ten or more times. This rearrangement joins TRBV9 to TRBJ2-1; 9 bases match TRBD2. In germline, CDR1 is SGDLS, CDR2 YYNGEE. The V gene end was trimmed by 0 bases and the J gene end by 7 bases; junction bases not matched to a gene: 5. CDR3 size: 15 residues. The CDR3 bases are TGTGCCAGCAGCGTAGGCCTAGCGGGAAGGAATGAGCAGTTCTTC. This codes for CASSVGLAGRNEQFF.

This clonotype was counted ten times or more. The rearrangement joins TRBV30 to TRBJ1-2, with 10 nucleotides matching TRBD1. Per the germline V gene, CDR1 is GTSNPN and CDR2 is SVGIG (reference sequence). This CDR3 has 13 amino acids. Losses at the gene ends were 4 bases for V and 7 bases for J; bases not matched to a gene: 6. CDR3 region: CAWMRQGAPGYTF. For the CDR3, the DNA is TGTGCCTGGATGAGACAGGGGGCGCCTGGCTACACCTTC.

This clonotype was counted a single time. A much larger clone is a single base away; this may be a read error. V usage is TRBV6-1 and J usage is TRBJ2-7; perhaps TRBD2 as D (6 bases). Germline V gene data show CDR1 as MNHNS and CDR2 as SASEGT. The CDR3 extends over 15 amino acids. CDR3 DNA sequence: TGTGCCAGCAGTGAACCCAGCGGGCGAACCTACGAGCAGCACTTC. Translated: CASSEPSGRTYEQHF.

Concerning this clonotype itself: One base away lies a much larger clone, so this may be a sequencing read error. V and J are TRBV5-4 and TRBJ2-7; 10 bases are a match to TRBD2. The germline V gene has CDR1 SGHNT and CDR2 YYREEE (reference sequence). V trimming: 3 bases; J trimming: 2 bases; junction bases outside the gene matches: 5. The CDR3 totals 15 residues. CDR3 DNA: TGTGCCAGCAGCTCGGACACTAGCGGGACCTACGAGCAGTACTTC. Protein sequence: CASSSDTSGTYEQYF.

Comments on this clonotype: Possible read error: a much larger clone is one base away. The chain is built from TRBV25-1 and TRBJ2-1; 8 positions agree with TRBD1. The CDR3 is 15 residues long. The J segment lost 3 bases and the V segment lost 8 bases, leaving 9 bases of the junction unmatched. The germline V gene encodes CDR1 MGHDK and CDR2 SYGVNS. CDR3 in amino acids: CASSKTGALYNEQFF. In nucleotides, the CDR3 is TGTGCCAGCTCTAAGACAGGGGCACTCTACAATGAGCAGTTCTTC.

Turning to this clonotype: A read error may explain this, as a much larger clone is one base away. This chain connects TRBV12-5 to TRBJ2-2; TRBD2 aligns across 7 bases. Trimming cost V 4 bases and J 7 bases; bases outside gene matches: 12. The germline CDR1 and CDR2 sequences are LGHNT and FRNRAP. The CDR3 runs 16 residues. CDR3 nucleotides: TGTGCTAGTGGTTCCTCGGGGAGGGCTGGTGACGGGGAGCTGTTTTTT. Translation gives CASGSSGRAGDGELFF.

In its sample, this clonotype was seen many times. The rearrangement links TRBV5-6 to TRBJ2-1; 13 bases match TRBD2. The J segment lost 6 bases and the V segment lost 4 bases, leaving 7 bases of the junction unmatched. The CDR3 totals 16 residues. Looked up from germline, CDR1 is SGHDT and CDR2 is YYEEEE. The CDR3 here is CASSTGLAGLFNEQFF. The CDR3 nucleotides read TGTGCCAGCAGCACGGGACTAGCGGGATTATTCAATGAGCAGTTCTTC.

The table lists this clonotype with many counts. The chain couples TRBV20-1 to TRBJ2-5; D might be TRBD2 (6 bases). Germline assignment: CDR1 DFQATT and CDR2 SNEGSKA (reference sequence). The CDR3 runs 13 residues. V dropped 1 base and J dropped 4 bases, with 10 bases sitting between them. The CDR3 sequence: CSARVGGVETQYF. Here the CDR3 DNA reads TGCAGTGCTAGAGTGGGGGGAGTAGAGACCCAGTACTTC.

As to this clonotype: A clone one base away is much larger, so this may be a read error. CDR3 in amino acids: CASSLKGSGGGEQFF. CDR3 coding DNA: TGTGCCAGCAGCTTAAAAGGGTCAGGGGGGGGTGAGCAGTTCTTC. This chain connects TRBV7-3 to TRBJ2-1; possibly TRBD1 or TRBD2 for D (7 bases each). Germline V gene lookup returns CDR1 SGHTA and CDR2 FQGTGA. V was trimmed by 1 base and J by 9 bases, leaving 16 bases between them. The CDR3 totals 15 residues.